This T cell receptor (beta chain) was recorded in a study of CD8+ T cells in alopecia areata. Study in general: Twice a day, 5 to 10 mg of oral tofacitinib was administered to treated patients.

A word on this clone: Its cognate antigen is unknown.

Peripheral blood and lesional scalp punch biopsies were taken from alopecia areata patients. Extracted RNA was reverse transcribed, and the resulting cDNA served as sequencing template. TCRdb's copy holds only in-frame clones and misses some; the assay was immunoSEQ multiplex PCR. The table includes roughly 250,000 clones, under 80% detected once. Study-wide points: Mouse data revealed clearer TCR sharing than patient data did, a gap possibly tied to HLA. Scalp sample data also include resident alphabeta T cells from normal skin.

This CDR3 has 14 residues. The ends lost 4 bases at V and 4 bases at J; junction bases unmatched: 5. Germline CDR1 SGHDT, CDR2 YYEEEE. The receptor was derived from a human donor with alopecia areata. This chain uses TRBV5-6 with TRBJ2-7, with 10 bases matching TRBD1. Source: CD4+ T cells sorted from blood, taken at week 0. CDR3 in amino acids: CASSPGQGKYEQYF. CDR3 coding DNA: TGTGCCAGCAGCCCGGGACAGGGGAAGTACGAGCAGTACTTC.